These 13 T cell receptor beta chains came from one sample sequenced in a study of identical twins. TCRdb itself ran the 5' RACE reads through MiXCR, one entry per CDR3 protein. The sample lists roughly 230,000 distinct CDR3 sequences; about 8.5% were seen once. This sample was shared with a second study, whose subject was yellow fever vaccine responses in identical twins.

Material: CD8+ T cells sorted from blood. These receptors originate from a woman aged 18-30 years in good health.

This clonotype was recorded many times. The chain uses TRBV12-3 or TRBV12-4 and TRBJ2-3, with 8 bases fitting TRBD2. The trim removed 4 bases at V and 0 bases at J, leaving 9 bases unmatched. The CDR3 covers 17 residues. The CDR3 sequence is CASSYLGLAGSTDTQYF. The CDR3 bases are TGTGCCAGCAGTTATCTCGGGTTAGCGGGGAGCACAGATACGCAGTATTTT.

The rearrangement joins TRBV4-3 to TRBJ1-4; the D is unclear. Germline V lookup: CDR1 LGHNA, CDR2 YSLEER. V lost 0 bases and J 7 bases, leaving 12 bases between the germline ends. CDR3 size: 15 residues. In DNA, the CDR3 is TGCGCCAGCAGCCAAGAACCCGATCCGGGTGAAAAACTGTTTTTT. Its translation is CASSQEPDPGEKLFF.

The table lists this clonotype with a few counts. The rearrangement links TRBV25-1 to TRBJ1-6; D is perhaps TRBD1 (5 bases). The CDR3 totals 14 residues. V lost 3 bases and J lost 7, with 10 bases in between. The germline V gene has CDR1 MGHDK and CDR2 SYGVNS. CDR3 nucleotide sequence: TGTGCCAGCAGTGAGGGACGGGGGAATTCACCCCTCCACTTT. Translation gives CASSEGRGNSPLHF.

The chain couples TRBV6-1 to TRBJ2-1; TRBD2 agrees at 14 bases. This CDR3 contains 15 residues. V trimming: 3 bases; J trimming: 8 bases; junction bases outside the gene matches: 3. Per germline, CDR1 MNHNS and CDR2 SASEGT. CDR3 sequence: CASSDRTSGGHEQFF. DNA of the CDR3: TGTGCCAGCAGTGACAGGACTAGCGGGGGGCATGAGCAGTTCTTC.

As regards this clonotype: A much larger clone sits a single nucleotide away, making a read error possible. This chain uses TRBV7-9 with TRBJ2-3; 7 nucleotides align to TRBD1. This CDR3 contains 13 residues. Germline V gene sequence: CDR1 SEHNR, CDR2 FQNEAQ (reference sequence). Written as DNA, the CDR3 is TGTGCCAGCAGGCCGACAGGGTTGGATACGAAGTATTTT. Translation: CASRPTGLDTKYF.

This clonotype was counted only a few times. The J gene is TRBJ2-1, the V gene TRBV2, with D perhaps matching TRBD2 (6 bases). This CDR3 contains 15 residues. Germline V gene sequence: CDR1 SNHLY, CDR2 FYNNEI. V was trimmed by 3 bases and J by 6 bases, leaving 15 bases between them. In DNA form, the CDR3 reads TGTGCCAGCAGTGAGGAGTGGCGGGACGGCAATGAGCAGTTCTTC. Translating it yields CASSEEWRDGNEQFF.

This chain connects TRBV15 to TRBJ2-7, with 8 bases identical to TRBD2. The germline V gene encodes CDR1 LNHNV and CDR2 YYDKDF (reference sequence). With V trimmed by 5 bases and J by 2 bases, 8 bases remained unmatched. This CDR3 spans 15 amino acids. The CDR3 loop reads CATSGTRRNTYEQYF. Written as DNA, the CDR3 is TGTGCCACCAGCGGGACTAGAAGAAATACCTACGAGCAGTACTTC.

This clonotype was seen many times. The chain combines TRBV20-1 with TRBJ2-1; D is ambiguous. The CDR3 is 16 residues long. Per the germline V gene, CDR1 is DFQATT and CDR2 is SNEGSKA (reference sequence). The V end was cut by 0 bases, the J end by 4 bases, with 16 bases between. The CDR3 DNA follows: TGCAGTGCTAGAGAAATTACCAACCTTCTTTACAATGAGCAGTTCTTC. Its translation is CSAREITNLLYNEQFF.

There are many counts of this clonotype. This sequence joins TRBV4-3 and TRBJ2-7; D is uncertain. The CDR3 has 15 amino acids. Germline-derived CDR1 and CDR2 are LGHNA and YSLEER. V lost 0 bases, J lost 2 bases, and 11 bases lay in between. CDR3 loop: CASSQDRQATYEQYF. In DNA form, the CDR3 reads TGCGCCAGCAGCCAAGATCGGCAGGCTACCTACGAGCAGTACTTC.

This clonotype appeared many times. The rearrangement links TRBV29-1 to TRBJ2-2; D may be TRBD2 (7 bases). CDR1 SQVTM and CDR2 ANQGSEA come from the germline V gene. Trimming removed 2 bases from V and 1 base from J, with 11 bases in between. This CDR3 has 15 amino acids. The CDR3 DNA follows: TGCAGCGTTGAACTAGCGGACAGGAACACCGGGGAGCTGTTTTTT. Translating it yields CSVELADRNTGELFF.

J is TRBJ2-7 and V is TRBV27; D is uncertain. The V gene lost 3 bases and the J gene lost 6 bases, with 12 bases spanning the gap. Germline V gene data show CDR1 as MNHEY and CDR2 as SMNVEV (reference sequence). CDR3 size: 13 residues. The CDR3 DNA reads as TGTGCCAGCAGTTTGGGCCGGTTGGGCGAGCAGTACTTC. Translation gives CASSLGRLGEQYF.

This clonotype was picked up many times. This chain uses TRBV7-6 with TRBJ2-1; unclear D gene. V dropped 1 base and J dropped 3 bases, with 10 bases sitting between them. CDR1 and CDR2 from the germline V gene are SGHVS and FNYEAQ. This CDR3 region has 15 residues. The DNA for the CDR3 is TGTGCCAGCAGCTTAGTTGAGACTGGCTACAATGAGCAGTTCTTC. Translated: CASSLVETGYNEQFF.

This clonotype appeared many times. V is TRBV29-1 and J is TRBJ2-3; TRBD2 agrees at 13 bases. Losses at the gene ends were 6 bases for V and 0 bases for J; bases not matched to a gene: 6. The CDR3 consists of 16 residues. CDR1 and CDR2 from the germline V gene are SQVTM and ANQGSEA. CDR3 in DNA: TGCAGCGTCCAAGGACTAGCGGGGGATAGCACAGATACGCAGTATTTT. Translated: CSVQGLAGDSTDTQYF.